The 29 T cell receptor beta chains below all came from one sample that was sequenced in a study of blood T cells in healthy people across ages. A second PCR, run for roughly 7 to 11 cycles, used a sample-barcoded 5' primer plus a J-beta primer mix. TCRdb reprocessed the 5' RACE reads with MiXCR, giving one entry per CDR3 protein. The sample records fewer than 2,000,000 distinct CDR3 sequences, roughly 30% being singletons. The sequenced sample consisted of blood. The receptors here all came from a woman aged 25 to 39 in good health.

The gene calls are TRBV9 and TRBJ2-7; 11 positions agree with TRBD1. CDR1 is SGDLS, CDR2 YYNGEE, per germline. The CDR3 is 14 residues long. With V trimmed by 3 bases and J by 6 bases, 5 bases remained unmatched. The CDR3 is CASSGTGGRGEQYF. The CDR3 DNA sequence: TGTGCCAGCAGCGGGACAGGGGGCCGAGGCGAGCAGTACTTC. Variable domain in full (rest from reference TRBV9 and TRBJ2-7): DSGVTQTPKHLITATGQRVTLRCSPRSGDLSVYWYQQSLDQGLQFLIQYYNGEERAKGNILERFSAQQFPDLHSELNLSSLELGDSALYFCASSGTGGRGEQYFGPGTRLTVT.

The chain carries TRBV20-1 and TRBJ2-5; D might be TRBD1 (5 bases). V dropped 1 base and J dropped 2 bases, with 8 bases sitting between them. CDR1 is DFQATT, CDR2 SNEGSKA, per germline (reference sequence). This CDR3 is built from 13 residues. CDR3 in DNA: TGCAGTGCTAGAGGGGGCAATCAAGAGACCCAGTACTTC. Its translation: CSARGGNQETQYF.

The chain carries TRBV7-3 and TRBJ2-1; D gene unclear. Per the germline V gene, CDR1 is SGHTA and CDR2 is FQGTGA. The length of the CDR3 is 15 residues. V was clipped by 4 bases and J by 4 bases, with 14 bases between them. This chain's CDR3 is CASSSRPALYNEQFF. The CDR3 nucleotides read TGTGCCAGCAGCTCAAGACCAGCTCTGTACAATGAGCAGTTCTTC.

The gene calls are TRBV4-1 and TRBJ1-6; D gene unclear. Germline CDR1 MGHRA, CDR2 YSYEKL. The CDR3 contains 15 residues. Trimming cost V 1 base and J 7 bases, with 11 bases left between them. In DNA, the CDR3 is TGCGCCAGCAGCCAAGCGGTCGGAGTGAATTCACCCCTCCACTTT. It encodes CASSQAVGVNSPLHF.

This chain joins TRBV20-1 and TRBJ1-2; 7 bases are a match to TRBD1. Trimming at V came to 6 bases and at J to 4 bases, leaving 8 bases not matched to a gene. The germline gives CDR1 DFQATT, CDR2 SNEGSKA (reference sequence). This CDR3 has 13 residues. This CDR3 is CSAPDRFGYGYTF. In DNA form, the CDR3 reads TGCAGTGCCCCGGACAGGTTTGGCTATGGCTACACCTTC.

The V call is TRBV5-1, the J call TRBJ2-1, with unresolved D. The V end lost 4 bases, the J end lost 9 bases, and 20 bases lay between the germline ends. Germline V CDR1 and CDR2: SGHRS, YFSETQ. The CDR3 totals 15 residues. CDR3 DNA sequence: TGCGCCAGCAGCATTACACGAAGTCCAACGGGTGAGCAGTTCTTC. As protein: CASSITRSPTGEQFF.

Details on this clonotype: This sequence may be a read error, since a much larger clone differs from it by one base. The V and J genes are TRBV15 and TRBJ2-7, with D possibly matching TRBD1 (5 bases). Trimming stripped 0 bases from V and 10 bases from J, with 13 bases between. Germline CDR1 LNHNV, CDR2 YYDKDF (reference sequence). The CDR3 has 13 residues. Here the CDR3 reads CATSRDSWGTQYF. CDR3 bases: TGTGCCACCAGCAGAGATTCTTGGGGCACCCAGTACTTC.

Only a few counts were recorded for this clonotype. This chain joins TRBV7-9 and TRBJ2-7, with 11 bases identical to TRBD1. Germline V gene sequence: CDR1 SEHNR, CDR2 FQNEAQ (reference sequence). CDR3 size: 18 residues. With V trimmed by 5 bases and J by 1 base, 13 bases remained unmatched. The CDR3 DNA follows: TGTGCCAGCAGCCTCCGCCGGGACAGGGGGTTGAGTTCCTACGAGCAGTACTTC. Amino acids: CASSLRRDRGLSSYEQYF.

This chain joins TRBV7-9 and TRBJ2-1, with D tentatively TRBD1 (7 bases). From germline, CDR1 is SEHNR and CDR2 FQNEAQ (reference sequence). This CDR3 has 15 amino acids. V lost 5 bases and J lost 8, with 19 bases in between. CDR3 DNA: TGTGCCAGCAGCCGGGACAGCCTATCGGGGGATGAGCAGTTCTTC. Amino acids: CASSRDSLSGDEQFF. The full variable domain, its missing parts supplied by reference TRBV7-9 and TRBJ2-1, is DTGVSQNPRHKITKRGQNVTFRCDPISEHNRLYWYRQTLGQGPEFLTYFQNEAQLEKSRLLSDRFSAERPKGSFSTLEIQRTEQGDSAMYLCASSRDSLSGDEQFFGPGTRLTVL.

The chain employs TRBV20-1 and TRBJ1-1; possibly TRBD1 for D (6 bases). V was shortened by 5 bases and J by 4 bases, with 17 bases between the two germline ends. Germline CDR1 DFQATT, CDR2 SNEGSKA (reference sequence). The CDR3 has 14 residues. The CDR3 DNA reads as TGCAGTGCTCCACGGACAGCCTGGGGCACTGAAGCTTTCTTT. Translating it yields CSAPRTAWGTEAFF.

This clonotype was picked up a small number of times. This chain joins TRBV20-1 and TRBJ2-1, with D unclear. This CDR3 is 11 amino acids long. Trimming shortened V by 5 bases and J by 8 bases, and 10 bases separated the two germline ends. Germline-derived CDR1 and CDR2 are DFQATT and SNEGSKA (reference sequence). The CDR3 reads CSAPNGDEQFF. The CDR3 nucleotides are TGCAGTGCTCCTAATGGGGATGAGCAGTTCTTC.

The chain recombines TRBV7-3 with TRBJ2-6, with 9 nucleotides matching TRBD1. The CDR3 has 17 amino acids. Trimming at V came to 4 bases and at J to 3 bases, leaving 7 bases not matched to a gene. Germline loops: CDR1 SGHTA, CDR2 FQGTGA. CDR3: CASSSGTGRHGANVLTF. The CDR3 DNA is TGTGCCAGCAGCTCAGGGACAGGGAGGCATGGGGCCAACGTCCTGACTTTC.

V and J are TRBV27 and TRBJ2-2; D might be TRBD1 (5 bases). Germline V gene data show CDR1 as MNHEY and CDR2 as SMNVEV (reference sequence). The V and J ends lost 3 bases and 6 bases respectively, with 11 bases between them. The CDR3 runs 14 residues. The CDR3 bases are TGTGCCAGCAGTTTGTCAGGGTACGCCGGGGAGCTGTTTTTT. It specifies CASSLSGYAGELFF.

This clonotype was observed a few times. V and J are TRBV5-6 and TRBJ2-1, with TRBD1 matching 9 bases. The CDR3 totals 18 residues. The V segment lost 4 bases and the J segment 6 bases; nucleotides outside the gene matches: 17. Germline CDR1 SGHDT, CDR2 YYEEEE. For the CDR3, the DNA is TGTGCCAGCAGCACAAGACGGACCCCGGGACAGGGAATCAATGAGCAGTTCTTC. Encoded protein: CASSTRRTPGQGINEQFF. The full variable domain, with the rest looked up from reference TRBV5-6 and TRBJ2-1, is DAGVTQSPTHLIKTRGQQVTLRCSPKSGHDTVSWYQQALGQGPQFIFQYYEEEERQRGNFPDRFSGHQFPNYSSELNVNALLLGDSALYLCASSTRRTPGQGINEQFFGPGTRLTVL.

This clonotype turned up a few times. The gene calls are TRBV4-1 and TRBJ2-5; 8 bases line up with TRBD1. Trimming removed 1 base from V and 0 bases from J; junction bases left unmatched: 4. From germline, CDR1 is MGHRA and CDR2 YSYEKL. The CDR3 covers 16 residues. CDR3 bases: TGCGCCAGCAGCCAAGGTACGGACAGGGACCAAGAGACCCAGTACTTC. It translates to CASSQGTDRDQETQYF.

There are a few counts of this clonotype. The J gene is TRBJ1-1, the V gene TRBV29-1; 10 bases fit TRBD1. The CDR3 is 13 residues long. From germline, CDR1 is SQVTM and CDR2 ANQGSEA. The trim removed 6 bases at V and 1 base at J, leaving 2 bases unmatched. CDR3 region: CSVRTGGNTEAFF. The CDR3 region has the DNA TGCAGCGTGAGGACAGGGGGGAACACTGAAGCTTTCTTT.

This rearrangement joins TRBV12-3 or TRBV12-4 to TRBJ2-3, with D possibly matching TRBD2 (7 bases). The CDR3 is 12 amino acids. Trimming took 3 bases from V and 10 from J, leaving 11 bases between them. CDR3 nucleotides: TGTGCCAGCAGTTTGGGGCGGGGGCCGCAGTATTTT. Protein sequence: CASSLGRGPQYF.

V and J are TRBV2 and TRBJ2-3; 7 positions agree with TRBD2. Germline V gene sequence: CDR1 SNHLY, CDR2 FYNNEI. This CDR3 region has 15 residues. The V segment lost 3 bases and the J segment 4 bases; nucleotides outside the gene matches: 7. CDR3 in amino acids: CASSDGREFSDTQYF. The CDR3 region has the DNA TGTGCCAGCAGTGACGGGCGGGAGTTCTCAGATACGCAGTATTTT. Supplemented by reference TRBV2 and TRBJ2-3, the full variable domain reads EPEVTQTPSHQVTQMGQEVILRCVPISNHLYFYWYRQILGQKVEFLVSFYNNEISEKSEIFDDQFSVERPDGSNFTLKIRSTKLEDSAMYFCASSDGREFSDTQYFGPGTRLTVL.

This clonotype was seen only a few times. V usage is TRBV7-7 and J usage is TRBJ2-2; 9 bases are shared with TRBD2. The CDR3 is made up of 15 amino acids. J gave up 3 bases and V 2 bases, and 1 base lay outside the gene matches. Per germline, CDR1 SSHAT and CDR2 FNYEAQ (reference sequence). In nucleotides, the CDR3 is TGTGCCAGCAGCTTAAAGCGGGGGGACACCGGGGAGCTGTTTTTT. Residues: CASSLKRGDTGELFF. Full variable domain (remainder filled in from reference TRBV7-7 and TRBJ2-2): GAGVSQSPRYKVTKRGQDVTLRCDPISSHATLYWYQQALGQGPEFLTYFNYEAQPDKSGLPSDRFSAERPEGSISTLTIQRTEQRDSAMYRCASSLKRGDTGELFFGEGSRLTVL.

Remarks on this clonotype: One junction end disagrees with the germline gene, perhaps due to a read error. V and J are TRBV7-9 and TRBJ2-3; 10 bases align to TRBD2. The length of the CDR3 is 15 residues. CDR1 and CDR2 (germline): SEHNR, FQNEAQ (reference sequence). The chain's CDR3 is CASSERGGSTDTRYF. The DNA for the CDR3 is TGTGCCAGCAGCGAGCGGGGGGGAAGCACAGATACGCGGTATTTT.

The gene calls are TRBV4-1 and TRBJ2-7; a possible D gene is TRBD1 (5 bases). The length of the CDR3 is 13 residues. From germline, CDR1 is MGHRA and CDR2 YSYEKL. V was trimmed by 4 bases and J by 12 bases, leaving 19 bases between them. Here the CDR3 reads CASSLGVQETRYF. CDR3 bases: TGCGCCAGCAGCCTAGGGGTCCAAGAGACCCGGTACTTC.

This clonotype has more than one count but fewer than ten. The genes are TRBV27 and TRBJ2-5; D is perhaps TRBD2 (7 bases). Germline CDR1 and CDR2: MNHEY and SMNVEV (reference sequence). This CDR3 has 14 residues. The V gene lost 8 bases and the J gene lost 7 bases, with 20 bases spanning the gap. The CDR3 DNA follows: TGTGCCAGCGTCCACCGGGGGGCCGGGGGGACCCAGTACTTC. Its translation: CASVHRGAGGTQYF.

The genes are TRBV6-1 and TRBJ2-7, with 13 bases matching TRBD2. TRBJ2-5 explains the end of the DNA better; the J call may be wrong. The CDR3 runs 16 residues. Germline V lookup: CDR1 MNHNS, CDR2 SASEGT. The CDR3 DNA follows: TGTGCCAGCTCTAAAACTAGCGGGGGGGCCCCCGAGACCCAGTACTTC. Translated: CASSKTSGGAPETQYF.

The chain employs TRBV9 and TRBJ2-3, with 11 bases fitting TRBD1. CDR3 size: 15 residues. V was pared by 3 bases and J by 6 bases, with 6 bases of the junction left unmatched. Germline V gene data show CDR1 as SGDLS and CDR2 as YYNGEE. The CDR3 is CASSARDRGGDTQYF. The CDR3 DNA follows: TGTGCCAGCAGCGCCCGGGACAGGGGGGGGGATACGCAGTATTTT.

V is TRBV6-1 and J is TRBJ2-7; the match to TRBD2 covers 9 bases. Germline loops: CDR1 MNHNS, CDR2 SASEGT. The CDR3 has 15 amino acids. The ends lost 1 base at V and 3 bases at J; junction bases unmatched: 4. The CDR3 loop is CASSEDTSGYYEQYF. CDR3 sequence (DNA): TGTGCCAGCAGTGAAGATACTAGCGGGTACTACGAGCAGTACTTC.

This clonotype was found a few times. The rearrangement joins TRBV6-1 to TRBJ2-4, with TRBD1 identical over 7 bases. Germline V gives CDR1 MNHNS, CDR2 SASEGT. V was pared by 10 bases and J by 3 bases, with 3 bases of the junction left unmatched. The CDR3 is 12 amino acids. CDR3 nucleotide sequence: TGTGCCACGGACAGGAGCAAAAACATTCAGTACTTC. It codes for CATDRSKNIQYF.

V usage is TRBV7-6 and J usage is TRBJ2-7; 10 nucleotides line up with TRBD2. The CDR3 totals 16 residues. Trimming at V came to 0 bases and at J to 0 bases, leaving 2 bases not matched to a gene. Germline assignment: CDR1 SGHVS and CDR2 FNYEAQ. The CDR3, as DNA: TGTGCCAGCAGCTTAGCGCCTAGCGGGAGCTCCTACGAGCAGTACTTC. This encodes CASSLAPSGSSYEQYF.

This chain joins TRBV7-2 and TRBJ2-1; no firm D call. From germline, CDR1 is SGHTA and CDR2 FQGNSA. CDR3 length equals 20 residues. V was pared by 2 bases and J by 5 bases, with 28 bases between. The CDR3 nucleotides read TGTGCCAGCAGCTTAAAACAAGCCTTACACCCACGAATTTCGGACAATGAGCAGTTCTTC. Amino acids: CASSLKQALHPRISDNEQFF.

The CDR3 loop reads CASSQERGRSYEQYF. DNA for the CDR3: TGTGCCAGCAGCCAAGAGAGGGGACGGTCCTACGAGCAGTACTTC. V is TRBV4-2 and J is TRBJ2-7; D assignment may be TRBD1 or TRBD2 (5 bases each). V gave up 0 bases and J gave up 1 base, with 10 bases separating them. This CDR3 is built from 15 residues. Germline V gene sequence: CDR1 LGHNA, CDR2 YNFKEQ.